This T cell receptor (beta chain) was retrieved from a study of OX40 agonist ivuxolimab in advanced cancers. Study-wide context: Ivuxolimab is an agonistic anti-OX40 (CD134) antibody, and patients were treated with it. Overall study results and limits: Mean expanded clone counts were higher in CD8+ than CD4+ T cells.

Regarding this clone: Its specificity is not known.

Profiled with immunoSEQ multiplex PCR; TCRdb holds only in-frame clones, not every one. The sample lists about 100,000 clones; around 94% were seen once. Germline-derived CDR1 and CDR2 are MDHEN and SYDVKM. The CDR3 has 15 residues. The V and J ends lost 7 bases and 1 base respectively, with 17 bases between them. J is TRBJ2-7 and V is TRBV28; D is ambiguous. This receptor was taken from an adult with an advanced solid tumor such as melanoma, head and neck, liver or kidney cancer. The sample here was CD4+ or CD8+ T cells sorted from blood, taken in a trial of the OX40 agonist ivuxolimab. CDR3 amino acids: CASTTPAYSSYEQYF. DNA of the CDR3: TGTGCCAGCACCACGCCGGCATACTCTTCCTACGAGCAGTACTTC.